These 25 T cell receptor beta chains were sequenced from one sample in a study of T cell responses to AZD1222 COVID-19 vaccine (dated by TCRdb to about 2021). The label giving this sample's time point can be read as: baseline before first vaccination. The library was generated by the immunoSEQ multiplex PCR assay. Sourced from immuneACCESS, this table was stored by TCRdb with only in-frame sequences that have V and J called. A share of the clones is absent; for the studies checked, an unresolved V gene accounts for under half, and the remainder has no known explanation. The sample table holds 45,000 to 70,000 clones, of which 75% to 90% were seen once. The ten largest clones add up to about a sixth of the sample. The specimen was peripheral blood, collected on day 0 of AZD1222 vaccination. The receptors shown here come from an adult in good health.

This chain uses TRBV4-3 with TRBJ1-2; D is uncertain. V was shortened by 4 bases and J by 3 bases, with 12 bases between the two germline ends. This CDR3 region has 14 residues. Looked up from germline, CDR1 is LGHNA and CDR2 is YSLEER. CDR3 loop: CASSRALRDYGYTF. The DNA of the CDR3 is TGCGCCAGCAGCCGGGCCCTGAGGGACTATGGCTACACCTTC.

The chain combines TRBV7-3 with TRBJ1-1, with D possibly being TRBD1 (5 bases). Germline values: CDR1 SGHTA, CDR2 FQGTGA. V was pared by 1 base and J by 5 bases, with 8 bases between. This CDR3 is 13 amino acids long. The CDR3, as DNA: TGTGCCAGCAGCTTAATAAGGGGTACTGAAGCTTTCTTT. It yields the protein CASSLIRGTEAFF.

The chain employs TRBV4-3 and TRBJ2-1, with D perhaps given as TRBD1 or TRBD2 (5 bases each). Germline CDR1 is LGHNA and CDR2 is YSLEER. This CDR3 spans 15 amino acids. The V and J ends lost 4 bases and 6 bases respectively, with 16 bases between them. CDR3 in amino acids: CASSLGPASANEQFF. The CDR3 DNA follows: TGCGCCAGCAGCCTGGGACCAGCGTCCGCCAATGAGCAGTTCTTC.

The gene calls are TRBV9 and TRBJ1-2, with D perhaps matching TRBD1 (5 bases). V lost 3 bases and J lost 8, with 11 bases in between. This CDR3 spans 12 amino acids. The germline V gene encodes CDR1 SGDLS and CDR2 YYNGEE. Here the CDR3 DNA reads TGTGCCAGCAGCGAGGAGGGACGAGGCTACACCTTC. It encodes CASSEEGRGYTF.

The V gene is TRBV28, the J gene TRBJ1-1; possibly TRBD1 for D (6 bases). V was clipped by 3 bases and J by 7 bases, with 21 bases between them. The germline gives CDR1 MDHEN, CDR2 SYDVKM. CDR3 size: 16 residues. The CDR3 DNA is TGTGCCAGCAGTTTTGTAGCGGGGACTGGGGGGCATGAAGCTTTCTTT. Protein product: CASSFVAGTGGHEAFF.

The chain has TRBV5-1 and TRBJ1-2; D unresolved. Germline lookup yields CDR1 SGHRS and CDR2 YFSETQ. The CDR3 has 13 amino acids. Trimming shortened V by 0 bases and J by 6 bases, and 9 bases separated the two germline ends. The CDR3 nucleotides read TGCGCCAGCAGCTTGGTTTTCGGTGATGGCTACACCTTC. Its protein product is CASSLVFGDGYTF.

The rearrangement joins TRBV9 to TRBJ2-2, with D unclear. This CDR3 has 12 residues. Germline V gene lookup returns CDR1 SGDLS and CDR2 YYNGEE. Trimming stripped 2 bases from V and 6 bases from J, with 5 bases between. In DNA, the CDR3 is TGTGCCAGCAGCGTGGGCTCCGGGGAGCTGTTTTTT. Its translation is CASSVGSGELFF.

By proportion, this clone is medium-sized (0.01 to 0.1%). The chain combines TRBV2 with TRBJ2-3; 7 bases map to TRBD2. The CDR3 sequence is 15 residues long. J gave up 2 bases and V 6 bases, and 8 bases lay outside the gene matches. CDR1 and CDR2 from the germline V gene are SNHLY and FYNNEI. The CDR3 protein is CASRILARPTDTQYF. In nucleotides, the CDR3 is TGTGCCAGCAGGATACTAGCGCGCCCCACAGATACGCAGTATTTT.

By share, this clone ranks as medium-sized (0.01 to 0.1%). This rearrangement joins TRBV4-2 to TRBJ1-2, with a possible D match to TRBD1 (6 bases). The CDR3 consists of 15 residues. V was shortened by 4 bases and J by 2 bases, with 14 bases between the two germline ends. In germline, CDR1 is LGHNA, CDR2 YNFKEQ. The DNA for the CDR3 is TGTGCCAGCAGCCCCATGGACAGTTTGAACTATGGCTACACCTTC. Protein: CASSPMDSLNYGYTF.

V is TRBV5-4 and J is TRBJ1-2; possibly TRBD1 for D (5 bases). Germline V gives CDR1 SGHNT, CDR2 YYREEE (reference sequence). V dropped 0 bases and J dropped 6 bases, with 12 bases sitting between them. This CDR3 has 14 residues. The CDR3 loop is CASSLAREGDGYTF. In DNA, the CDR3 is TGTGCCAGCAGCTTGGCCAGGGAAGGCGATGGCTACACCTTC.

The chain uses TRBV13 and TRBJ2-3; D might be TRBD2 (5 bases). V was clipped by 0 bases and J by 2 bases, with 9 bases between them. The CDR3 loop spans 15 amino acids. In germline, CDR1 is PRHDT, CDR2 FYEKMQ (reference sequence). The chain's CDR3 is CASSLGGGSTDTQYF. CDR3 nucleotide sequence: TGTGCCAGCAGCTTAGGGGGCGGGTCCACAGATACGCAGTATTTT.

V gene TRBV7-9 combines with J gene TRBJ1-4; a possible D gene is TRBD1 (5 bases). The V and J ends lost 5 bases and 8 bases respectively, with 15 bases between them. The CDR3 loop spans 14 amino acids. Per the germline V gene, CDR1 is SEHNR and CDR2 is FQNEAQ (reference sequence). CDR3 DNA sequence: TGTGCCAGCAGCGTAGTAGGGGTAGGCGAAAAACTGTTTTTT. It specifies CASSVVGVGEKLFF.

The genes are TRBV5-6 and TRBJ2-7, with D possibly being TRBD1 or TRBD2 (5 bases each). V shed 2 bases and J shed 3 bases, with 12 bases lying between them. The CDR3 covers 14 residues. The germline gives CDR1 SGHDT, CDR2 YYEEEE. The CDR3 protein is CASSLRDGIYEQYF. The DNA of the CDR3 is TGTGCCAGCAGCTTACGGGACGGGATCTACGAGCAGTACTTC.

The rearrangement links TRBV9 to TRBJ1-6, with TRBD1 identical over 8 bases. Trimming at V came to 3 bases and at J to 4 bases, leaving 6 bases not matched to a gene. CDR3 size: 16 residues. The germline V gene encodes CDR1 SGDLS and CDR2 YYNGEE. The CDR3 bases are TGTGCCAGCAGCGCAGGGGGCACACAATATAATTCACCCCTCCACTTT. It translates to CASSAGGTQYNSPLHF.

This chain links TRBV30 with TRBJ2-7; the D call may be TRBD1 or TRBD2 (5 bases each). Trimming removed 3 bases from V and 9 bases from J, with 21 bases in between. This CDR3 has 14 residues. Germline V CDR1 and CDR2: GTSNPN, SVGIG (reference sequence). The CDR3 here is CAWSPGTPSQGQYF. In nucleotides, the CDR3 is TGTGCCTGGAGCCCTGGGACCCCCTCCCAAGGGCAGTACTTC.

This chain connects TRBV28 to TRBJ1-5; possible D gene TRBD1, 5 bases. Trimming took 2 bases from V and 2 from J, leaving 16 bases between them. There are 17 residues in the CDR3. From germline, CDR1 is MDHEN and CDR2 SYDVKM. DNA for the CDR3: TGTGCCAGCAGTTTAGGGATCCAGGGAATCGGCAATCAGCCCCAGCATTTT. Its translation is CASSLGIQGIGNQPQHF.

The V and J genes are TRBV14 and TRBJ1-1; a possible D gene is TRBD1 (5 bases). V dropped 6 bases and J dropped 0 bases, with 5 bases sitting between them. The CDR3 has 12 amino acids. Germline V gene data show CDR1 as SGHDN and CDR2 as FVKESK. Here the CDR3 reads CASRGVNTEAFF. Here the CDR3 DNA reads TGTGCCAGCAGGGGGGTGAACACTGAAGCTTTCTTT. The full variable domain, completed using reference TRBV14 and TRBJ1-1, is EAGVTQFPSHSVIEKGQTVTLRCDPISGHDNLYWYRRVMGKEIKFLLHFVKESKQDESGMPNNRFLAERTGGTYSTLKVQPAELEDSGVYFCASRGVNTEAFFGQGTRLTVV.

The V gene is TRBV29-1, the J gene TRBJ2-1; maybe TRBD2 (7 bases). The V and J ends lost 7 bases and 8 bases respectively, with 15 bases between them. The CDR3 covers 12 residues. The germline V gene encodes CDR1 SQVTM and CDR2 ANQGSEA. Here the CDR3 reads CSGSRGGDEQFF. The CDR3 nucleotides are TGCAGCGGCTCGAGAGGGGGGGATGAGCAGTTCTTC.

The chain employs TRBV19 and TRBJ2-1, with a possible D match to TRBD1 (5 bases). The V gene lost 5 bases and the J gene lost 0 bases, with 14 bases spanning the gap. Germline V gives CDR1 LNHDA, CDR2 SQIVND (reference sequence). This CDR3 has 16 residues. The CDR3 loop reads CASSPRTTASYNEQFF. CDR3 DNA: TGTGCCAGTAGTCCGAGGACGACAGCCTCCTACAATGAGCAGTTCTTC.

The gene calls are TRBV7-9 and TRBJ1-6; 7 nucleotides agree with TRBD1. In germline, CDR1 is SEHNR, CDR2 FQNEAQ (reference sequence). The CDR3 is 14 amino acids. The ends lost 3 bases at V and 10 bases at J; junction bases unmatched: 6. In DNA form, the CDR3 reads TGTGCCAGCAGCTTGACAGGGTCAAAGTCACCCCTCCACTTT. Translating gives CASSLTGSKSPLHF.

The genes are TRBV7-2 and TRBJ2-3, with 11 bases matching TRBD2. Germline CDR1 reads SGHTA; CDR2 reads FQGNSA. CDR3 length: 16 residues. J lost 6 bases, V lost 5 bases, and 10 bases had no gene match. This CDR3 reads CASSIGLAGTLDTQYF. The CDR3 nucleotides read TGTGCCAGCAGCATCGGACTAGCGGGTACCCTGGATACGCAGTATTTT.

The rearrangement uses TRBV28 and TRBJ2-2; 10 bases agree with TRBD1. In germline, CDR1 is MDHEN, CDR2 SYDVKM. With 5 bases clipped from V and 5 bases from J, the junction kept 5 bases outside the gene matches. The CDR3 totals 15 residues. The CDR3 loop is CASSQGQGWTGELFF. The CDR3 coding sequence is TGTGCCAGCAGTCAGGGACAGGGGTGGACCGGGGAGCTGTTTTTT.

V and J are TRBV6-5 and TRBJ2-1; D is possibly TRBD1 (6 bases). Between the trimmed V and J ends, which lost 2 bases and 0 bases, there was a span of 8 bases. There are 15 residues in the CDR3. Germline V lookup: CDR1 MNHEY, CDR2 SVGAGI. DNA for the CDR3: TGTGCCAGCAGTTACGACAGGAGCTCCTACAATGAGCAGTTCTTC. This encodes CASSYDRSSYNEQFF.

The chain joins TRBV7-2 to TRBJ2-7, with D unclear. The germline gives CDR1 SGHTA, CDR2 FQGNSA. The CDR3 runs 15 residues. V lost 4 bases and J lost 3, with 16 bases in between. CDR3 loop: CASSYHSAPNYEQYF. The DNA of the CDR3 is TGTGCCAGCAGCTACCATAGTGCCCCCAACTACGAGCAGTACTTC. Using reference TRBV7-2 and TRBJ2-7 for the parts outside the CDR3, the full variable domain is GAGVSQSPSNKVTEKGKDVELRCDPISGHTALYWYRQSLGQGLEFLIYFQGNSAPDKSGLPSDRFSAERTGGSVSTLTIQRTQQEDSAVYLCASSYHSAPNYEQYFGPGTRLTVT.

The rearrangement joins TRBV20-1 to TRBJ2-1, with D perhaps matching TRBD2 (6 bases). V was cut by 3 bases and J by 8 bases, with 23 bases left in between. CDR1 DFQATT and CDR2 SNEGSKA come from the germline V gene (reference sequence). The CDR3 has 16 amino acids. The CDR3 DNA sequence: TGCAGTGCTAGTAGTTACCGGGAGCAGCTTGTCGATGAGCAGTTCTTC. Encoded protein: CSASSYREQLVDEQFF.